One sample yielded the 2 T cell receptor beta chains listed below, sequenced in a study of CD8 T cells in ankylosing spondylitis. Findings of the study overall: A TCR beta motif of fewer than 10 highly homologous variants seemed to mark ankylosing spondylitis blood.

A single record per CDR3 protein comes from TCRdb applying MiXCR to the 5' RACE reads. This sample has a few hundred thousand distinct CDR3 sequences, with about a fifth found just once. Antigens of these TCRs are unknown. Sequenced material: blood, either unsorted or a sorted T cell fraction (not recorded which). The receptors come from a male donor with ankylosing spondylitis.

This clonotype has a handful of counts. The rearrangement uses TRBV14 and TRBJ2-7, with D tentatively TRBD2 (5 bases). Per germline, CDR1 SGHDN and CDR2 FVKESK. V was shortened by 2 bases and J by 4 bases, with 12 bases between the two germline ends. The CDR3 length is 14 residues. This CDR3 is CASSQWEGRYEQYF. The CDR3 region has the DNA TGTGCCAGCAGCCAATGGGAAGGGAGATACGAGCAGTACTTC.

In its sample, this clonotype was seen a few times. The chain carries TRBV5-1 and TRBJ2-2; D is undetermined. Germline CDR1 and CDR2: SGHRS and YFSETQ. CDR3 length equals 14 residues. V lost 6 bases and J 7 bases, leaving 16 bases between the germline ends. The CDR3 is CASKRVGSGGELFF. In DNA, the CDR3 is TGCGCCAGCAAACGGGTGGGCTCCGGCGGGGAGCTGTTTTTT. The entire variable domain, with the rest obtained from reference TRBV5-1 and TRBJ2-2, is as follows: KAGVTQTPRYLIKTRGQQVTLSCSPISGHRSVSWYQQTPGQGLQFLFEYFSETQRNKGNFPGRFSGRQFSNSRSEMNVSTLELGDSALYLCASKRVGSGGELFFGEGSRLTVL.